These 2 T cell receptor beta chains originate from one sample sequenced in a study of a mutant IDH1 vaccine in newly diagnosed glioma. The antigens these receptors bind are not known. Time point denoted: week 11, during vaccination. Every vaccine dose comprised 300 ug of mutant IDH1 20-mer peptide plus topical imiquimod. Produced via immunoSEQ multiplex PCR; TCRdb's table is partial and in-frame only. This sample has fewer than 45,000 clones, with roughly 84% found just once. Sequencing used PBMCs, obtained from a glioma patient whose treatment included an IDH1 peptide vaccine. These receptors originate from a man aged 35 to 55 with glioma.

This clone turned up a few times. The chain is built from TRBV14 and TRBJ2-1; D possibly corresponds to TRBD1 (6 bases). The CDR3 covers 17 residues. Trimming left V 4 bases short and J 6 bases short, with 22 bases between. Germline-derived CDR1 and CDR2 are SGHDN and FVKESK. This CDR3 reads CASSPILGGVWANEQFF. CDR3 DNA sequence: TGTGCCAGCAGCCCCATCCTAGGGGGAGTATGGGCCAATGAGCAGTTCTTC.

The chain recombines TRBV6-6 with TRBJ2-1; D tentatively reads TRBD1 or TRBD2 (5 bases each). The CDR3 length is 14 residues. Trimming pared 5 bases from V and 6 bases from J, leaving 14 bases between. Germline assignment: CDR1 MNHNY and CDR2 SVGAGI (reference sequence). Here the CDR3 reads CASSTSGTSNEQFF. The DNA of the CDR3 is TGTGCCAGCAGTACATCCGGGACGAGCAATGAGCAGTTCTTC.